Following are 11 T cell receptor beta chains from one sample sequenced in a study of T cells in Graves' hyperthyroidism and ophthalmopathy. Amplified TCR beta CDR3 regions derived from RNA transcripts. HTBI primers drove first-round RT-PCR of the TCR CDR3. TCRdb itself ran the multiplex PCR reads through MiXCR, one entry per CDR3 protein. The sample has approximately 570,000 distinct CDR3 sequences, nearly 20% seen once. Sequencing used blood. These receptors came from a man between 35 and 55 years old with Graves' ophthalmopathy.

This clonotype appeared once. The gene calls are TRBV20-1 and TRBJ1-3; 7 bases are a match to TRBD1. The CDR3 covers 14 residues. Trimming at V came to 0 bases and at J to 7 bases, leaving 6 bases not matched to a gene. Germline CDR1 DFQATT, CDR2 SNEGSKA (reference sequence). This CDR3 is CSARDRDSGNTIYF. CDR3 coding DNA: TGCAGTGCTAGAGACCGGGACAGTGGCAACACCATATATTTT.

A few counts support this clonotype. The V gene is TRBV19, the J gene TRBJ1-1; D unresolved. Germline-derived CDR1 and CDR2 are LNHDA and SQIVND (reference sequence). Deletions cut 9 bases from V and 1 base from J, with 24 bases between. There are 17 residues in the CDR3. The CDR3 nucleotides are TGTGCCAGCATCCAAGACCCCTTGCAGTACACGAACACTGAAGCTTTCTTT. It encodes CASIQDPLQYTNTEAFF.

The chain is built from TRBV19 and TRBJ1-2; 9 positions match TRBD1. Germline loops: CDR1 LNHDA, CDR2 SQIVND (reference sequence). V lost 6 bases to trimming and J lost 8 bases; unmatched junction nucleotides: 10. There are 14 residues in the CDR3. In DNA, the CDR3 is TGTGCCAGTAGCCATTACGGGACAGGGAAGGGCTACACCTTC. Amino acids: CASSHYGTGKGYTF. Full variable domain (missing parts from reference TRBV19 and TRBJ1-2): DGGITQSPKYLFRKEGQNVTLSCEQNLNHDAMYWYRQDPGQGLRLIYYSQIVNDFQKGDIAEGYSVSREKKESFPLTVTSAQKNPTAFYLCASSHYGTGKGYTFGSGTRLTVV.

This clonotype turned up a few times. The chain carries TRBV9 and TRBJ2-1; TRBD2 is a possible D gene (6 bases). The CDR3 spans 15 residues. CDR1 is SGDLS and CDR2 is YYNGEE in the germline V gene. With 3 bases removed from V and 0 bases from J, the gap between germline ends came to 10 bases. The CDR3 coding sequence is TGTGCCAGCAGCGGGGCGGGGACCTCCTACAATGAGCAGTTCTTC. Translated: CASSGAGTSYNEQFF.

A few counts support this clonotype. This chain joins TRBV12-3 or TRBV12-4 and TRBJ2-2, with unresolved D. V was pared by 4 bases and J by 1 base, with 10 bases between. CDR3 length equals 15 residues. The CDR3 DNA reads as TGTGCCAGCAGTTGGGCTGGCGGGAACACCGGGGAGCTGTTTTTT. This sequence encodes CASSWAGGNTGELFF.

This clonotype was recorded at least ten times. The gene calls are TRBV12-3 or TRBV12-4 and TRBJ1-1, with D possibly being TRBD1 (6 bases). V was shortened by 3 bases and J by 0 bases, with 8 bases between the two germline ends. The CDR3 spans 14 residues. CDR3 bases: TGTGCCAGCAGTTTCGGGGGCATGAACACTGAAGCTTTCTTT. Translation gives CASSFGGMNTEAFF.

The CDR3 spells CASSIDPRRSYNEQFF. CDR3 DNA: TGTGCCAGTAGTATAGACCCCAGGAGGTCCTACAATGAGCAGTTCTTC. This chain connects TRBV19 to TRBJ2-1; TRBD2 might be the D (5 bases). CDR1 and CDR2 from the germline V gene are LNHDA and SQIVND (reference sequence). The CDR3 runs 16 residues. Trimming pared 0 bases from V and 1 base from J, leaving 10 bases between.

The V call is TRBV6-2 or TRBV6-3, the J call TRBJ2-5; tentatively, D is TRBD2 (5 bases). V was clipped by 8 bases and J by 2 bases, with 6 bases between them. Per germline, CDR1 MNHEY and CDR2 SVGEGT. This CDR3 is built from 11 residues. CDR3 coding DNA: TGTGCCAGCGAGCGGCAAGAGACCCAGTACTTC. Amino acid sequence: CASERQETQYF.

This sequence joins TRBV28 and TRBJ2-2, with D possibly called TRBD1 or TRBD2 (7 bases each). The germline V gene has CDR1 MDHEN and CDR2 SYDVKM. Trimming shortened V by 5 bases and J by 4 bases, and 14 bases separated the two germline ends. The CDR3 loop spans 15 amino acids. The CDR3 bases are TGTGCCAGCAGTCCAGGGGGGGACCGCACCGGGGAGCTGTTTTTT. Amino acid sequence: CASSPGGDRTGELFF.

This clonotype has only a few counts. The rearrangement joins TRBV27 to TRBJ2-7, with TRBD1 as a possible D gene (7 bases). The germline V gene encodes CDR1 MNHEY and CDR2 SMNVEV (reference sequence). The V gene lost 6 bases and the J gene lost 5 bases, with 17 bases spanning the gap. CDR3 length: 14 amino acids. CDR3 sequence: CASRTAEGADEQYF. The DNA for the CDR3 is TGTGCCAGCAGAACCGCGGAGGGGGCTGACGAGCAGTACTTC.

This clonotype has more than one count but fewer than ten. The rearrangement joins TRBV7-8 to TRBJ1-1; 8 bases fit TRBD1. J lost 1 base, V lost 5 bases, and 9 bases had no gene match. This CDR3 has 16 residues. Germline V gives CDR1 SGHVS, CDR2 FQNEAQ. This CDR3 is CASSVSWTGQNTEAFF. The CDR3 DNA is TGTGCCAGCAGCGTATCGTGGACAGGGCAGAACACTGAAGCTTTCTTT. Full variable domain (outside the CDR3, taken from reference TRBV7-8 and TRBJ1-1): GAGVSQSPRYKVAKRGQDVALRCDPISGHVSLFWYQQALGQGPEFLTYFQNEAQLDKSGLPSDRFFAERPEGSVSTLKIQRTQQEDSAVYLCASSVSWTGQNTEAFFGQGTRLTVV.